The clone carrying this T cell receptor beta chain was counted at least ten times. Researchers report isolating at least 6 million PBMCs per sample. The record originates from a study of blood T cells in healthy people across ages. Primed by a sample-barcoded 5' primer and a J-beta primer mix, a second PCR proceeded for about 7 to 12 cycles. Each cDNA molecule was tagged by a template-switch adaptor with 12 random nucleotides. TCRdb re-derived calls from the 5' RACE reads in MiXCR, one entry per CDR3 protein. The sample carries 800,000 to 950,000 distinct CDR3 sequences, under 40% recorded once. J lost 7 bases, V lost 10 bases, and 9 bases had no gene match. The CDR3 runs to 13 residues.

Sequencing input: blood. This TCR was recovered from a man aged 18 to 30 in good health. The V and J genes are TRBV12-3 or TRBV12-4 and TRBJ2-7; 11 positions match TRBD2. The CDR3 spells CATRLAGRQEQYF. CDR3 nucleotide sequence: TGTGCCACTAGACTAGCGGGGAGGCAAGAGCAGTACTTC.